The clone carrying this T cell receptor (beta chain) was observed a handful of times. Its antigen is currently unknown. The entry originates in a study of T cells in Graves' hyperthyroidism and ophthalmopathy. Study details: Blood was drawn when the patient was first diagnosed and still untreated.

From RNA transcripts, TCR beta CDR3 regions were amplified. First-round RT-PCR of the TCR CDR3 relied on the HTBI primer set. In TCRdb, the multiplex PCR reads were re-called with MiXCR into one record per CDR3 protein. The table includes under 350,000 distinct CDR3 sequences, approximately 13% detected once. The study, taken as a whole, reports: Most expanded thyroid clonotypes above 0.001 also appeared in blood.

The V gene lost 9 bases and the J gene lost 0 bases, with 15 bases spanning the gap. Germline loops: CDR1 LNHDA, CDR2 SQIVND (reference sequence). CDR3 length: 15 amino acids. Sequencing was carried out using blood. This TCR was recovered from a woman aged 40-49 years with Graves' hyperthyroidism. The rearrangement links TRBV19 to TRBJ1-5; D unclear. CDR3 region: CASSQGRDSNQPQHF. DNA of the CDR3: TGTGCCAGCTCCCAAGGACGGGATAGCAATCAGCCCCAGCATTTT. Complete variable domain (other parts from reference TRBV19 and TRBJ1-5): DGGITQSPKYLFRKEGQNVTLSCEQNLNHDAMYWYRQDPGQGLRLIYYSQIVNDFQKGDIAEGYSVSREKKESFPLTVTSAQKNPTAFYLCASSQGRDSNQPQHFGDGTRLSIL.